This T cell receptor (beta chain) was found in a study of T cells in localized non-small cell lung cancer (dated by TCRdb to about 2020). Looking at the study overall: The study examined T cell repertoires in a few hundred patients with early-stage NSCLC and compared tumors with uninvolved tumor-adjacent lungs. The cohort was made up of roughly 250 treatment-naive NSCLC patients whose localized lung tumors had been resected. Of the NSCLC patients, around 130 were male and about a hundred were female, and the mean age was around 66 years.

At diagnosis, tumor, uninvolved tumor-adjacent lung and peripheral blood were collected and then preserved as a mix of FFPE and fresh-frozen material. For TCR repertoire profiling, the blood samples were analyzed as peripheral blood mononuclear cells. The research as a whole found: Higher blood T cell density associated with longer overall survival, while higher adjacent-lung clonality associated with shorter survival. Because the study design was exploratory, TCR variables were selected using unadjusted p-values without false-discovery rate correction. Of the top 100 tumor clones, a median of 57 were detected in paired uninvolved adjacent lung; about 26 were also among that lung's top 100. Uninvolved tumor-adjacent lung showed the highest T cell clonality, higher than tumor, which suggests more focused antigenic responses in the uninvolved tumor-adjacent lung. Because multi-region tumor sequencing was not done, intratumor heterogeneity could not be ruled out.

As to this clone: Its binding antigen is unknown. Base qualities are not recorded, but no much larger clone differs from it by a single base.

V loses 3 bases, J loses 1 base, and the germline ends lie 9 bases apart. The CDR3 has 14 amino acids, counting the end cysteine and phenylalanine. This entry keeps only the CDR3 DNA: 42 bases, framed from base 1. Based on the germline V gene (reference sequence), the CDR1 and CDR2 sequences are PRHDT and FYEKMQ. The immunoSEQ Assay was used to sequence TCR beta CDR3 regions from DNA. The authors' pipeline ran thus. To compute T cell density, TCR beta template counts were normalized to usable DNA, which was estimated by amplifying housekeeping genes. Richness was estimated with the preseqR package, extrapolating to 400,000 templates for PBMC samples and 120,000 templates for tissue samples. Clonality was calculated as one minus Pielou's evenness. Tissue-enriched TCRs were identified by differential abundance testing using productive amino-acid clonotypes, minimum total count 5 and alpha 0.1. The Jaccard Index and the Morisita Overlap Index were used to quantify repertoire overlap between compartments. GLIPH grouped TCR beta CDR3s together with public tetramer-defined viral CDR3s, and a viral motif had to include at least three viral sequences and also show V-gene enrichment. The clones in this table, taken by TCRdb from immuneACCESS, are in-frame only. Not every clone is retained; where verified, under half of the shortfall comes from an unresolved V gene, and the cause of the rest is unknown. For V, J and clone size, that table is used; D and trimming come from the DNA. In all, the sample holds some 13,000 clones, and around 83% of those were seen once. Approximately 19% of the sample is in the top ten clones.

The chain is encoded by TRBV13 joined to TRBJ2-5, with a weak D call of TRBD1 (6 bases match). The sequence was collected from a male donor older than 55 with stage I lung adenocarcinoma. This material consisted of peripheral blood, taken before any cancer treatment. For the CDR3, the sequence is CASSLKGGQETQYF. The nucleotide sequence reads as follows: TGTGCCAGCAGCTTGAAAGGGGGCCAAGAGACCCAGTACTTC.